The TCR beta chain described here comes from a study of blood T cell repertoires in COVID-19. About the study: The United States, Italy and Spain supplied acute and convalescent COVID-19 samples. From T cells, B-cell-depleted T cells, or PBMCs came the material, which was cDNA or gDNA.

Between the trimmed V and J ends, which lost 6 bases and 6 bases, there was a span of 21 bases. Germline values: CDR1 SEHNR, CDR2 FQNEAQ (reference sequence). The CDR3 length is 17 residues. Data came from immunoSEQ multiplex PCR; TCRdb stores just in-frame clones and leaves some out. The sample has 80,000 to 95,000 clones; under 90% are singletons. The rearrangement joins TRBV7-9 to TRBJ1-6; D possibly corresponds to TRBD1 (6 bases). This receptor was taken from a woman aged 70 to 79 with acute or convalescent COVID-19. Sequenced material: peripheral blood. CDR3 in DNA: TGTGCCAGCAGATTAAAACTAACGGACAGAAGTAATTCACCCCTCCACTTT. Encoded protein: CASRLKLTDRSNSPLHF.